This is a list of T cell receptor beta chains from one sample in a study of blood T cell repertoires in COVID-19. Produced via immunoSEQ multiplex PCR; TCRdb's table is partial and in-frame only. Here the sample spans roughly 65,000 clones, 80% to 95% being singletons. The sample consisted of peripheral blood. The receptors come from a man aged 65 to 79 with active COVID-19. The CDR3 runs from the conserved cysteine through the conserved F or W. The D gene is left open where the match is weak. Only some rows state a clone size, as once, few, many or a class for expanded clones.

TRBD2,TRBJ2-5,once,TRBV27,TGTGCCAGCAGTTTTTCCCCGGGGGGTGGAGAGACCCAGTACTTC,CASSFSPGGGETQYF
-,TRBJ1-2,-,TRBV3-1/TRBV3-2,TGTGCCAGCAGCCAAGATTTAGGACAGATGGGCGGCTACACCTTC,CASSQDLGQMGGYTF
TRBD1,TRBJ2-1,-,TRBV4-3,TGCGCCAGCAGCCAAGATGACAGGGGCCGATACAATGAGCAGTTCTTC,CASSQDDRGRYNEQFF
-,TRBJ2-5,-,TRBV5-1,TGCGCCAGCAGTTCACTACAGGGATTAGAGACCCAGTACTTC,CASSSLQGLETQYF
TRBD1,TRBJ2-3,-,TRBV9,TGTGCCAGCAGCACCGGGACAGCTTCCACCGCGGATACGCAGTATTTT,CASSTGTASTADTQYF
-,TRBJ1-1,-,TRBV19,TGTGCCAGTAGTATATGGGGGGGAGACACTGAAGCTTTCTTT,CASSIWGGDTEAFF
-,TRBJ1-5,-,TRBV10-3,TGTGCCATCAGCCTCGACAGAGATAGCAATCAGCCCCAGCATTTT,CAISLDRDSNQPQHF
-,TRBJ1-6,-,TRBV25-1,TGTGCCAGCAGTGAATTTGTAGCAGATAATTCACCCCTCCACTTT,CASSEFVADNSPLHF
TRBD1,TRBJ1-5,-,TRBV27,TGTGCCAGCAGTCCGTTGCAGGGGGCTTCGCCCCAGCATTTT,CASSPLQGASPQHF
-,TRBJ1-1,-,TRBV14,TGTGCCAGCAGCCGCACTCTAGTGAACACTGAAGCTTTCTTT,CASSRTLVNTEAFF
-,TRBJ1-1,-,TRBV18,TGTGCCAGCTCACCTAGACAGACGAACACTGAAGCTTTCTTT,CASSPRQTNTEAFF
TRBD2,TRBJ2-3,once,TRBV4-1,TGCGCCAGCAGCCAAGATCGTGAGACTAGCCACTATTTT,CASSQDRETSHYF
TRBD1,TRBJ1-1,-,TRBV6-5,TGTGCCAGCAGTTACTCGGATACAGGGGGAGCTGAAGCTTTCTTT,CASSYSDTGGAEAFF
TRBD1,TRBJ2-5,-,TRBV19,TGTGCCAGTAGTACCCACAGGGGTCAGGGGACCCAGTACTTC,CASSTHRGQGTQYF
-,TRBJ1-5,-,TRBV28,TGTGCCAGCAGACCAAGGACAGAGCGGAGCAATCAGCCCCAGCATTTT,CASRPRTERSNQPQHF
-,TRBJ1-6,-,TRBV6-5,TGTGCCAGCAGAAGGGGTATGCAGGATAATTCACCCCTCCACTTT,CASRRGMQDNSPLHF
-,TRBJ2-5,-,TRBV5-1,TGCGCCAGCAGCTTGACAACCCTCCAAGAGACCCAGTACTTC,CASSLTTLQETQYF
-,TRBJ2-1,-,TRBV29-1,TGCAGCGTTGATACGGGGAGGTCCTACAATGAGCAGTTCTTC,CSVDTGRSYNEQFF
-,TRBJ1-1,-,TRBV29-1,TGCAGCGTTGACAGGGAGAACACTGAAGCTTTCTTT,CSVDRENTEAFF
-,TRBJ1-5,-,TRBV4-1,TGCGCCAGCAGCCAAGAAGGGGGGGCTGGGGGCAATCAGCCCCAGCATTTT,CASSQEGGAGGNQPQHF
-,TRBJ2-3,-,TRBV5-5,TGTGCCAGCAGCATACGCGCCACTAGCTTGGGGACAGATACGCAGTATTTT,CASSIRATSLGTDTQYF
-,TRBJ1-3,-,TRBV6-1,TGTGCCAGCAGTGAAAGCAGGGGAATCACCATATATTTT,CASSESRGITIYF
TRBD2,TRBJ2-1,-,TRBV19,TGTGCCAGTAGTAGTCTAGCGGGGGGGCACAATGAGCAGTTCTTC,CASSSLAGGHNEQFF
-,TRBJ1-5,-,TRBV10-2,TGCGCCAGCAGTGAGTCGGGAGGGAATCAGCCCCAGCATTTT,CASSESGGNQPQHF
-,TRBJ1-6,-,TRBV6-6,TGTGCCAGCAGTTACACCCAGGGTTCACCCCTCCACTTT,CASSYTQGSPLHF
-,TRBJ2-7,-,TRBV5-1,TGCGCCAGCAGGCTGGAGAGGGGGAGCTACGAGCAGTACTTC,CASRLERGSYEQYF
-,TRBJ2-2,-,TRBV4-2,TGTGCCAGCAGCCAAGGGCGGCCGGCCGGGGAGCTGTTTTTT,CASSQGRPAGELFF
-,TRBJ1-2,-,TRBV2,TGTGCCAGCAGGTCTTCTGGCTACACCTTC,CASRSSGYTF
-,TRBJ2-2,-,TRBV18,TGTGCCAGCTCACCCCGGGTGATGACCGCGAACACCGGGGAGCTGTTTTTT,CASSPRVMTANTGELFF
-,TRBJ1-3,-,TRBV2,TGTGCCAGCAGCCTACAGGGAGTAGTGGCTGGAAACACCATATATTTT,CASSLQGVVAGNTIYF
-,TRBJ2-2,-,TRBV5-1,TGCGCCAGCAGCTTGGAGGGACAGAACACCGGGGAGCTGTTTTTT,CASSLEGQNTGELFF
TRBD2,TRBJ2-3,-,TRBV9,TGTGCCAGCAGCGTAGCGAGTAGCGGGGGCACAGATACGCAGTATTTT,CASSVASSGGTDTQYF
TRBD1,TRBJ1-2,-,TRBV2,TGTGCCAGCATTTCAGACAGGGATGATGGCTACACCTTC,CASISDRDDGYTF
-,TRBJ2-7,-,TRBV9,TGTGCCAGCAGCGTAGGAGGAGACGTCGGCGAGCAGTACTTC,CASSVGGDVGEQYF
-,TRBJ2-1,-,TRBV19,TGTGCCAGTAGCCTCCGCAGGGTTGATGAGCAGTTCTTC,CASSLRRVDEQFF
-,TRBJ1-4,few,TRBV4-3,TGCGCCAGCAGCCAAGACCTGGGAGGGGCGAACTCTGAAAAACTGTTTTTT,CASSQDLGGANSEKLFF
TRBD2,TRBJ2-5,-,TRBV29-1,TGCAGCGTTGAAGCGGGGGGAGCGGCCCAGTACTTC,CSVEAGGAAQYF
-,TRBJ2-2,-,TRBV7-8,TGTGCCAGCAGCTTAGGGGCGCGTGCCGGGGAGCTGTTTTTT,CASSLGARAGELFF
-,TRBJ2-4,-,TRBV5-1,TGCGCCAGCAGCTTGTATGAGGGTTTAGAGGGCAAAAACATTCAGTACTTC,CASSLYEGLEGKNIQYF
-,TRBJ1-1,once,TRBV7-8,TGTGCCAGCAGCTTACGGGAGGGGGGTTGGACTGAAGCTTTCTTT,CASSLREGGWTEAFF
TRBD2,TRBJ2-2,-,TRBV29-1,TGCAGCGTTGTTAGCGGGGCATCCGCGAACACCGGGGAGCTGTTTTTT,CSVVSGASANTGELFF
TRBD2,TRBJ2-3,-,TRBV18,TGTGCCAGCTCACCACGGGAGGGACGTACGGATACGCAGTATTTT,CASSPREGRTDTQYF
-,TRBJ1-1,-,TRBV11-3,TGTGCCAGCAGCTTAGTGGGGGCGGGGAGGGACATTAACACTGAAGCTTTCTTT,CASSLVGAGRDINTEAFF
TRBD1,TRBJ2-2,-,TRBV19,TGTGCCAGTAGCACTGGGACAGCAAACACCGGGGAGCTGTTTTTT,CASSTGTANTGELFF
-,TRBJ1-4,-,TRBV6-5,TGTGCCAGCAGTTACTCGACAGTTGCTAATGAAAAACTGTTTTTT,CASSYSTVANEKLFF
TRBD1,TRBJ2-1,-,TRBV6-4,TGTGCCAGCAGTGAGAGGACAGGAGACCTTTACAATGAGCAGTTCTTC,CASSERTGDLYNEQFF
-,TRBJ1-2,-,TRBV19,TGTGCCAGTAGTATTTTGGGCGGCTACACCTTC,CASSILGGYTF
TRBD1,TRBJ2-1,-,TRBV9,TGTGCCAGCAGCGTAGGACAGGGGATGGTTGAGTATGAGCAGTTCTTC,CASSVGQGMVEYEQFF
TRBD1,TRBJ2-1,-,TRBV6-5,TGTGCCAGCAACGGACAGGGCTCCTACAATGAGCAGTTCTTC,CASNGQGSYNEQFF
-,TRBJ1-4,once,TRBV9,TGTGCCAGCAGCGTAGATGGTGAACAGGAGGGAAAACTGTTTTTT,CASSVDGEQEGKLFF
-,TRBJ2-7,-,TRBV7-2,TGTGCCAGCAGCTTTCAGGGGACCTACGAGCAGTACTTC,CASSFQGTYEQYF